The source of this TCR beta chain is a study of blood T cell repertoires in COVID-19. Looking at the study overall: Material from acute and convalescent COVID-19 was sourced from the United States, Italy and Spain. From T cells, B-cell-depleted T cells, or PBMCs came the material, which was cDNA or gDNA.

Clones were sequenced by immunoSEQ multiplex PCR, and TCRdb holds only the in-frame ones, with some missing. The table lists over 150,000 clones, roughly four fifths of them singletons, with 9% to 14% in the top ten. The V gene's germline CDR1 is SGHRS and CDR2 YFSETQ. The junction had 12 bases not matched to a gene; V was cut back by 3 bases and J by 7 bases. This CDR3 has 16 amino acids. The sequence derives from a woman aged 60-75 years with COVID-19, enrolled during active disease. The sequenced sample was peripheral blood. This chain connects TRBV5-1 to TRBJ2-1, with 8 bases fitting TRBD2. Here the CDR3 DNA reads TGCGCCAGCAGCTCCTTACCGGGAGGGCCAGGTAATGAGCAGTTCTTC. Amino acid sequence: CASSSLPGGPGNEQFF.